The sequence of this T cell receptor beta chain was determined in a study of T-cell memory formation after mild COVID-19 listed by TCRdb under 2021. For context, the study as a whole: TCR sequence clusters from the two donors were largely donor specific. In a couple of donors, T-cell clones that expanded and contracted after mild COVID-19 were tracked by sequencing TCRalpha and TCRbeta repertoires over time. The cohort comprised two young, previously healthy adult volunteers, one female and one male. General study outcomes and caveats: Some responding clones were detected in pre-infection memory, suggesting pre-existing cross-reactive memory T cells joined the SARS-CoV-2 response. Balanced CD4/CD8 phenotypes were observed for clones contracting from day 15 to 85, whereas a bias towards CD4+ was observed for a second wave of clones expanding from day 15 to 37. Contracting CD4+ clones were located mainly in the CM and EM memory subsets, whereas CD8+ clones were found to be enriched in EMRA. Whether the second-wave clones peaking on day 37 were SARS-CoV-2 specific was not confirmed. Only two mild cases were covered in the study, and larger cohorts including severe cases with pre-infection samples were considered necessary.

Measured from the cysteine to the phenylalanine, the CDR3 is 16 residues long. Just the 48-base CDR3 DNA is kept, in frame starting at base 1. From the germline V gene (reference sequence), CDR1 is SEHNR and CDR2 is FQNEAQ. The germline V end is reduced by 5 bases and the J end by 1 base; junction bases left unmatched: 9. Ficoll-Paque density gradient centrifugation was used to isolate PBMCs. This clonotype was found a few times. No cognate antigen has been identified for it. No much larger clone exists at a distance of one base, and base qualities are not known. This sample was sequenced with an Illumina NovaSeq 6000. TCRalpha and TCRbeta cDNA libraries were constructed by 5'RACE with constant-segment primers, with sample barcodes and unique molecular identifiers being introduced. RNA was extracted from every sample with Trizol reagent. Library amplification was performed in two PCR steps, and a second sample barcode and Illumina TruSeq adapters were introduced in the second step. The libraries were sequenced on an Illumina NovaSeq using 2 x 150 bp paired-end reads. For the original study's pipeline: The reads were demultiplexed and collapsed into UMI-guided consensus sequences using migec v1.2.7. Using mixcr v2.1.11, the UMI consensuses were aligned to TRA and TRB V and J templates and assembled into clonotypes. A clonotype was counted as expanded or contracted only when both edgeR and NoisET called the clonotype significant, with the noise models trained on biological replicates. For edgeR calls, the cutoffs were a false discovery rate-adjusted p below 0.01 and a log2 fold-change threshold of 1. As an exploratory analysis of dynamics, max-normalized trajectories of the 1000 most abundant clonotypes were examined with PCA combined with hierarchical clustering. Separately sequenced CD4+ and CD8+ repertoires were used to assign the CD4 or CD8 phenotype of responding clones. Clones were called with MiXCR by TCRdb after fastp trimmed the public reads at Q25, and only in-frame beta chains were retained. Rows with one shared CDR3 protein collapse into an entry with the most common genes and DNA. The authors' filters were not applied to this entry. Recorded for this sample are approximately 82,000 distinct CDR3 sequences; around 13% of them occurred a single time. The ten largest make up 41% of the sample.

The rearranged chain carries TRBV7-9 and TRBJ2-5; a stretch of 8 junction bases matches TRBD1. The TCR was taken from a man between 18 and 35 years old who had mild COVID-19 (a few samples of this study predate the infection). The sample titles of this study are shuffled in the database, so cell type and time point are left out; the donor was told from shared clones. What was sequenced was PBMCs or a T cell subset sorted from them (not recorded which). The sequence in DNA is TGTGCCAGCAGCCTAGACAGGGGCTATCCCCAAGAGACCCAGTACTTC. Translated, it gives CASSLDRGYPQETQYF.